The 4 T cell receptor beta chains given below trace back to one sample, sequenced in a study of blood T cell repertoires in COVID-19. The data were produced by immunoSEQ multiplex PCR, yet TCRdb's version contains in-frame clones alone and is incomplete. The data contain about 270,000 clones, approximately 86% of them seen just once; the ten biggest clones take up over 2.5%. The sequenced sample was PBMCs or T cells enriched from blood (not recorded which). Receptors were obtained from a woman under 30 who had recovered from COVID-19.

This clone was detected a few times. The chain links TRBV19 to TRBJ1-6; 7 nucleotides agree with TRBD1. The CDR3 is 14 residues long. Losses at the gene ends were 4 bases for V and 5 bases for J; bases not matched to a gene: 2. Germline V gene data show CDR1 as LNHDA and CDR2 as SQIVND (reference sequence). CDR3 amino acids: CASSKTGNNSPLHF. The CDR3 DNA is TGTGCCAGTAGTAAGACAGGGAATAATTCACCCCTCCACTTT.

The chain uses TRBV7-9 and TRBJ2-1; 7 nucleotides line up with TRBD2. With 0 bases clipped from V and 0 bases from J, the junction kept 8 bases outside the gene matches. CDR3 length equals 18 residues. CDR1 SEHNR and CDR2 FQNEAQ come from the germline V gene (reference sequence). CDR3 amino acids: CASSLALGSGNSYNEQFF. DNA for the CDR3: TGTGCCAGCAGCTTAGCGTTGGGCAGCGGGAACTCCTACAATGAGCAGTTCTTC.

This chain links TRBV2 with TRBJ1-1; D is ambiguous. The CDR3 runs to 12 residues. Deletions cut 8 bases from V and 4 bases from J, with 11 bases between. CDR1 is SNHLY, CDR2 FYNNEI, per germline. In DNA form, the CDR3 reads TGTGCCAGCCGCCCGGAGGGCACTGAAGCTTTCTTT. This sequence encodes CASRPEGTEAFF.

V and J are TRBV6-5 and TRBJ1-1; unclear D gene. Germline V gene data show CDR1 as MNHEY and CDR2 as SVGAGI. The CDR3 is made up of 14 amino acids. Trimming cost V 1 base and J 4 bases, with 10 bases left between them. The CDR3 is CASSYYGRGTEAFF. In DNA, the CDR3 is TGTGCCAGCAGTTACTATGGGCGGGGCACTGAAGCTTTCTTT.